A single sample gave rise to the 32 T cell receptor beta chains below, sequenced in a study of blood T cell repertoires in COVID-19. Assay used: immunoSEQ multiplex PCR; TCRdb lists only in-frame clones, some missing. The table lists some 250,000 clones, about 84% of them singletons, with 7.5% to 9% in the top ten. Material: peripheral blood. Receptors were obtained from a woman older than 75 with acute or convalescent COVID-19.

This rearrangement joins TRBV6-5 to TRBJ2-7; tentative D call: TRBD1 (6 bases). The CDR3 sequence is 14 residues long. Trimming removed 10 bases from V and 3 bases from J, with 19 bases in between. The germline V gene has CDR1 MNHEY and CDR2 SVGAGI. In DNA form, the CDR3 reads TGTGCCACAAACAGGGATCCGACCTTCTACGAGCAGTACTTC. Translated: CATNRDPTFYEQYF.

V usage is TRBV6-2 or TRBV6-3 and J usage is TRBJ2-1; 9 nucleotides agree with TRBD2. The junction had 15 bases not matched to a gene; V was cut back by 5 bases and J by 7 bases. CDR1 is MNHEY, CDR2 SVGEGT, per germline. The CDR3 totals 17 residues. In DNA form, the CDR3 reads TGTGCCAGCAGTGACCCCCCCGGGGTAGCGGGAGCAAATGAGCAGTTCTTC. Translated, it gives CASSDPPGVAGANEQFF.

The chain links TRBV5-1 to TRBJ2-2, with 14 bases fitting TRBD2. Germline values: CDR1 SGHRS, CDR2 YFSETQ. Trimming at V came to 4 bases and at J to 6 bases, leaving 11 bases not matched to a gene. The CDR3 is 18 residues long. CDR3 sequence: CASSLTGTSGSFAGELFF. The CDR3 DNA is TGCGCCAGCAGCCTTACCGGGACTAGCGGGAGTTTCGCCGGGGAGCTGTTTTTT. Full variable domain (missing parts from reference TRBV5-1 and TRBJ2-2): KAGVTQTPRYLIKTRGQQVTLSCSPISGHRSVSWYQQTPGQGLQFLFEYFSETQRNKGNFPGRFSGRQFSNSRSEMNVSTLELGDSALYLCASSLTGTSGSFAGELFFGEGSRLTVL.

This clone was counted only a few times. V is TRBV7-2 and J is TRBJ1-1; D uncertain. The CDR3 spans 14 residues. The germline gives CDR1 SGHTA, CDR2 FQGNSA. V was clipped by 1 base and J by 0 bases, with 6 bases between them. The CDR3 region is CASSLVVLNTEAFF. The CDR3 DNA reads TGTGCCAGCAGCTTAGTTGTCTTGAACACTGAAGCTTTCTTT.

The chain couples TRBV11-3 to TRBJ2-2, with D maybe TRBD2 (6 bases). This CDR3 contains 15 residues. V lost 5 bases, J lost 2 bases, and 12 bases lay in between. Germline V gene lookup returns CDR1 SGHNT and CDR2 YENEEA. In DNA, the CDR3 is TGTGCCAGCAGCCGGGGGACGGTTAACACCGGGGAGCTGTTTTTT. It codes for CASSRGTVNTGELFF.

Only a few counts were recorded for this clone. The chain is built from TRBV11-2 and TRBJ2-7; 8 bases line up with TRBD2. The CDR3 runs to 14 residues. Germline V gene sequence: CDR1 SGHAT, CDR2 FQNNGV. V lost 7 bases and J lost 4; bases outside the gene matches: 9. For the CDR3, the DNA is TGTGCCAGCATTGGGTTAGCGGGGAGGTACGAGCAGTACTTC. Translating gives CASIGLAGRYEQYF.

This chain joins TRBV6-1 and TRBJ1-6, with D possibly TRBD1 on 6 matching bases. Per germline, CDR1 MNHNS and CDR2 SASEGT. This CDR3 has 15 amino acids. V lost 3 bases to trimming and J lost 4 bases, with 10 bases between them. Here the CDR3 reads CASSEGHRYNSPLHF. DNA of the CDR3: TGTGCCAGCAGTGAGGGACACAGGTATAATTCACCCCTCCACTTT.

The rearrangement joins TRBV6-5 to TRBJ2-5; 13 bases agree with TRBD2. This CDR3 contains 15 residues. Germline V gives CDR1 MNHEY, CDR2 SVGAGI. The J segment lost 5 bases and the V segment lost 6 bases, leaving 6 bases of the junction unmatched. CDR3: CASRLAGGPGETQYF. CDR3 in DNA: TGTGCCAGCAGACTAGCGGGAGGGCCGGGTGAGACCCAGTACTTC.

The chain carries TRBV10-3 and TRBJ2-1; 7 positions match TRBD2. Germline V CDR1 and CDR2: ENHRY, SYGVKD. V lost 9 bases to trimming and J lost 8 bases; unmatched junction nucleotides: 4. The CDR3 is made up of 11 amino acids. In DNA form, the CDR3 reads TGTGCCATTGCCAGCGGGGATGAGCAGTTCTTC. It is translated as CAIASGDEQFF.

The V gene is TRBV2, the J gene TRBJ1-5; D remains ambiguous. Per the germline V gene, CDR1 is SNHLY and CDR2 is FYNNEI. Trimming removed 10 bases from V and 0 bases from J, with 10 bases in between. The CDR3 has 13 amino acids. The CDR3, as DNA: TGTGCCACCCGAGCAAGTAGCAATCAGCCCCAGCATTTT. As protein: CATRASSNQPQHF.

The gene calls are TRBV5-1 and TRBJ2-3; TRBD1 might be the D (6 bases). The CDR3 length is 18 residues. V lost 0 bases and J lost 2, with 19 bases in between. Germline assignment: CDR1 SGHRS and CDR2 YFSETQ. In nucleotides, the CDR3 is TGCGCCAGCAGCTTGGATGACACAGGGCCGGATTTCACAGATACGCAGTATTTT. Translation: CASSLDDTGPDFTDTQYF.

The V call is TRBV6-5, the J call TRBJ1-2; 9 bases fit TRBD1. Germline CDR1 and CDR2: MNHEY and SVGAGI. V lost 0 bases and J lost 3; bases outside the gene matches: 5. The CDR3 consists of 16 residues. This chain's CDR3 is CASSYSGGQGDYGYTF. CDR3 bases: TGTGCCAGCAGTTACTCTGGGGGACAGGGCGACTATGGCTACACCTTC.

The rearrangement links TRBV12-3 or TRBV12-4 to TRBJ1-1; maybe TRBD1 (6 bases). Trimming removed 8 bases from V and 6 bases from J, with 16 bases in between. The CDR3 loop spans 13 amino acids. For the CDR3, the DNA is TGTGCCAGCTTGTTTAATAACAGGGCTGAAGCTTTCTTT. Amino acids: CASLFNNRAEAFF.

This chain links TRBV6-5 with TRBJ1-6; a possible D gene is TRBD1 (5 bases). Germline V lookup: CDR1 MNHEY, CDR2 SVGAGI. V shed 7 bases and J shed 3 bases, with 10 bases lying between them. This CDR3 is built from 14 residues. CDR3 nucleotides: TGTGCCAGCAAAGGACAAATCTATAATTCACCCCTCCACTTT. Amino acid sequence: CASKGQIYNSPLHF.

V gene TRBV4-1 combines with J gene TRBJ2-7, with D possibly being TRBD2 (6 bases). Trimming removed 2 bases at V and 1 base at J, with 12 bases between. The CDR3 is 15 amino acids. The V gene's germline CDR1 is MGHRA and CDR2 YSYEKL. The CDR3 DNA is TGCGCCAGCAGCCAAAGGACTACCTTTTCCTACGAGCAGTACTTC. Its translation is CASSQRTTFSYEQYF.

This chain uses TRBV5-1 with TRBJ2-1; 9 bases are a match to TRBD2. The J segment lost 7 bases and the V segment lost 4 bases, leaving 6 bases of the junction unmatched. CDR1 SGHRS and CDR2 YFSETQ come from the germline V gene. There are 14 residues in the CDR3. CDR3 sequence reads: CASSEAGGHNEQFF. The CDR3 nucleotides read TGCGCCAGCAGCGAAGCGGGAGGCCATAATGAGCAGTTCTTC.

CDR3 protein: CASSLGAANTGELFF. DNA for the CDR3: TGTGCCAGCAGCCTTGGAGCGGCGAACACCGGGGAGCTGTTTTTT. The rearrangement uses TRBV3-1 (or the pseudogene TRBV3-2) and TRBJ2-2; tentative D call: TRBD2 (5 bases). The CDR3 length is 15 residues. Germline V gives CDR1 LGHDT, CDR2 YNNKEL (reference sequence). V lost 4 bases and J lost 0, with 9 bases in between.

The chain joins TRBV5-1 to TRBJ2-7; 10 bases agree with TRBD2. This CDR3 is 18 amino acids long. V shed 0 bases, J shed 4 bases, and the junction held 13 bases outside the gene matches. Germline-derived CDR1 and CDR2 are SGHRS and YFSETQ. The CDR3 sequence is CASSLARGISGGSYEQYF. The CDR3 DNA reads TGCGCCAGCAGCTTGGCCCGGGGTATTAGCGGGGGGTCGTACGAGCAGTACTTC.

The V gene is TRBV30, the J gene TRBJ2-3; 9 nucleotides line up with TRBD2. This CDR3 has 14 amino acids. V was clipped by 2 bases and J by 4 bases; unmatched bases: 4. The germline V gene has CDR1 GTSNPN and CDR2 SVGIG (reference sequence). The CDR3 DNA sequence: TGTGCCTGGAGTATAGCGGGAGTTCCAGATACGCAGTATTTT. Its translation: CAWSIAGVPDTQYF.

The chain joins TRBV5-4 to TRBJ2-3, with 11 bases fitting TRBD2. The CDR3 sequence is 17 residues long. With 4 bases clipped from V and 1 base from J, the junction kept 8 bases outside the gene matches. Germline lookup yields CDR1 SGHNT and CDR2 YYREEE (reference sequence). The CDR3, as DNA: TGTGCCAGCAGCACCCTAGCGGGGGGTGTCGGCACAGATACGCAGTATTTT. Translating it yields CASSTLAGGVGTDTQYF.

As concerns this clone: Other DNA sequences within the sample encode an identical CDR3. This chain connects TRBV7-2 to TRBJ2-5; weak D call: TRBD1 (5 bases). The CDR3 sequence is 14 residues long. V was cut by 1 base and J by 1 base, with 7 bases left in between. The V gene's germline CDR1 is SGHTA and CDR2 FQGNSA. CDR3 protein: CASSLVGAQETQYF. The DNA for the CDR3 is TGTGCCAGCAGCTTAGTTGGGGCCCAAGAGACCCAGTACTTC.

This clone turned up a few times. The chain combines TRBV27 with TRBJ1-1, with D uncertain. V lost 9 bases and J 1 base, leaving 9 bases between the germline ends. CDR3 size: 12 residues. Germline lookup yields CDR1 MNHEY and CDR2 SMNVEV (reference sequence). The CDR3 DNA reads TGTGCCAGTTCCCGGGGGAACACTGAAGCTTTCTTT. Translation: CASSRGNTEAFF.

The table lists this clone with a few counts. Different DNA sequences within this sample yield the same CDR3. This chain uses TRBV5-1 with TRBJ2-7, with 7 bases lining up with TRBD1. The CDR3 length is 13 residues. Germline trimming cut 5 bases from V and 0 bases from J; bases unmatched to any gene: 2. Looked up from germline, CDR1 is SGHRS and CDR2 is YFSETQ. CDR3 coding DNA: TGCGCCAGCAGACAGGGGAGCTCCTACGAGCAGTACTTC. This gives the protein CASRQGSSYEQYF.

The CDR3 nucleotides read TGTGCCAGCAGTCGATCGGCAGGCTTAGAGACCCAGTACTTC. Translating gives CASSRSAGLETQYF. V is TRBV27 and J is TRBJ2-5; no firm D call. The V gene lost 5 bases and the J gene lost 4 bases, with 14 bases spanning the gap. This CDR3 has 14 residues. Germline V gene data show CDR1 as MNHEY and CDR2 as SMNVEV (reference sequence).

This clone was seen once. This rearrangement joins TRBV2 to TRBJ2-7; D is possibly TRBD2 (7 bases). V was pared by 11 bases and J by 7 bases, with 21 bases between. CDR1 SNHLY and CDR2 FYNNEI come from the germline V gene. This CDR3 is built from 13 residues. CDR3: CAGGRGPSTEQYF. In DNA form, the CDR3 reads TGTGCCGGCGGGCGGGGGCCCAGCACGGAGCAGTACTTC. Filled out from reference TRBV2 and TRBJ2-7, the complete variable domain reads EPEVTQTPSHQVTQMGQEVILRCVPISNHLYFYWYRQILGQKVEFLVSFYNNEISEKSEIFDDQFSVERPDGSNFTLKIRSTKLEDSAMYFCAGGRGPSTEQYFGPGTRLTVT.

As to this clone: In the same sample, other DNA sequences code for this CDR3. The chain has TRBV29-1 and TRBJ1-3, with D possibly matching TRBD1 (6 bases). CDR1 and CDR2 (germline): SQVTM, ANQGSEA. The CDR3 totals 13 residues. Trimming removed 7 bases at V and 4 bases at J, with 14 bases between. The CDR3 sequence: CSAGTSSGNTIYF. In nucleotides, the CDR3 is TGCAGCGCTGGGACATCAAGCGGAAACACCATATATTTT.

The chain employs TRBV18 and TRBJ1-1; D is undetermined. The V gene's germline CDR1 is KGHSH and CDR2 LQKENI. The CDR3 loop spans 13 amino acids. V lost 3 bases and J 1 base, leaving 6 bases between the germline ends. CDR3 in amino acids: CASSPNWNTEAFF. CDR3 bases: TGTGCCAGCTCACCTAATTGGAACACTGAAGCTTTCTTT. Supplemented by reference TRBV18 and TRBJ1-1, the full variable domain reads NAGVMQNPRHLVRRRGQEARLRCSPMKGHSHVYWYRQLPEEGLKFMVYLQKENIIDESGMPKERFSAEFPKEGPSILRIQQVVRGDSAAYFCASSPNWNTEAFFGQGTRLTVV.

The chain employs TRBV29-1 and TRBJ2-5; D is ambiguous. V lost 4 bases, J lost 5 bases, and 14 bases lay in between. This CDR3 has 13 amino acids. Germline loops: CDR1 SQVTM, CDR2 ANQGSEA. The CDR3, as DNA: TGCAGCGTTGGTCTCGGAGCTTGGGAGACCCAGTACTTC. Encoded protein: CSVGLGAWETQYF. The whole variable domain, remainder taken from reference TRBV29-1 and TRBJ2-5, is SAVISQKPSRDICQRGTSLTIQCQVDSQVTMMFWYRQQPGQSLTLIATANQGSEATYESGFVIDKFPISRPNLTFSTLTVSNMSPEDSSIYLCSVGLGAWETQYFGPGTRLLVL.

This clone has just a few counts. The J gene is TRBJ1-1, the V gene TRBV6-6, with D hard to call. CDR3 size: 14 residues. Germline CDR1 MNHNY, CDR2 SVGAGI (reference sequence). V dropped 1 base and J dropped 1 base, with 7 bases sitting between them. CDR3 residues: CASSYYSRNTEAFF. The CDR3 DNA reads TGTGCCAGCAGTTACTATAGCAGGAACACTGAAGCTTTCTTT.

This sequence joins TRBV30 and TRBJ1-2, with 10 positions matching TRBD1. V lost 3 bases and J lost 4; bases outside the gene matches: 8. The CDR3 has 15 residues. Germline values: CDR1 GTSNPN, CDR2 SVGIG (reference sequence). The CDR3 bases are TGTGCCTGGAGATCCGGGACAGGGGACCCCTATGGCTACACCTTC. It translates to CAWRSGTGDPYGYTF.

This CDR3 is CAWSPREYGYTF. The CDR3 DNA reads as TGTGCCTGGAGTCCGCGCGAATATGGCTACACCTTC. V and J are TRBV30 and TRBJ1-2; D call uncertain. Trimming pared 2 bases from V and 5 bases from J, leaving 9 bases between. The length of the CDR3 is 12 residues. Per germline, CDR1 GTSNPN and CDR2 SVGIG (reference sequence).

The chain couples TRBV14 to TRBJ1-6; D possibly corresponds to TRBD1 (6 bases). Trimming left V 3 bases short and J 7 bases short, with 13 bases between. In germline, CDR1 is SGHDN, CDR2 FVKESK. The CDR3 is 15 amino acids. CDR3 sequence reads: CASSQNTRGNSPLHF. The DNA for the CDR3 is TGTGCCAGCAGCCAGAATACCAGGGGAAATTCACCCCTCCACTTT.